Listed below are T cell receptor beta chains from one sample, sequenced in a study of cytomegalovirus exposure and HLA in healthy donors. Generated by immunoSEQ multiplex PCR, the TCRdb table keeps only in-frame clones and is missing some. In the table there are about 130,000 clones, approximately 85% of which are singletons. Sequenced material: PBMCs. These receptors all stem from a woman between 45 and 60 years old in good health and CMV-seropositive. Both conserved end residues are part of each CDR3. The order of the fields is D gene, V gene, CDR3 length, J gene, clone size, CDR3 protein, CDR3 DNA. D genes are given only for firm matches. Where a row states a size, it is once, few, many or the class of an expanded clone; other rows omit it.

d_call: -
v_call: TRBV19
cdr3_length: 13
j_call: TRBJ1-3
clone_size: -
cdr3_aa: CASSRPGYATIYF
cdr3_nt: TGTGCCAGTAGTCGCCCCGGGTACGCCACCATATATTTT

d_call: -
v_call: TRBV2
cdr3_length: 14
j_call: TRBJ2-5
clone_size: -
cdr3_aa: CASNGQVPEETQYF
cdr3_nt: TGTGCCAGCAATGGCCAGGTCCCTGAAGAGACCCAGTACTTC

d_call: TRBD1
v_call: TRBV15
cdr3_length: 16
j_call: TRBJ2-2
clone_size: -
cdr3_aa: CATSRTGDGITGELFF
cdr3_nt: TGTGCCACCAGCAGGACAGGGGATGGGATCACCGGGGAGCTGTTTTTT

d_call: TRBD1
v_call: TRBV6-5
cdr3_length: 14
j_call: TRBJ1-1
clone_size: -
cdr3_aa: CASRTGTGDTEAFF
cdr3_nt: TGTGCCAGCAGGACCGGGACAGGGGACACTGAAGCTTTCTTT

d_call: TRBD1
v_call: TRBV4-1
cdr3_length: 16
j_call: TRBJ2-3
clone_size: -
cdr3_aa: CASSRSGTGATDTQYF
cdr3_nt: TGCGCCAGCAGTCGGTCCGGGACAGGGGCCACAGATACGCAGTATTTT

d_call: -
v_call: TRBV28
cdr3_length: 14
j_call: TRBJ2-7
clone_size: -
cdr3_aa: CASNSLTSSYEQYF
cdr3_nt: TGTGCCAGCAATTCCTTAACGAGCTCCTACGAGCAGTACTTC

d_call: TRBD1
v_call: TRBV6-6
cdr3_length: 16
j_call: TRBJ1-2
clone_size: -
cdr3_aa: CASSRLKGGPIYGYTF
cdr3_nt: TGTGCCAGCAGCCGGTTAAAAGGGGGCCCCATCTATGGCTACACCTTC

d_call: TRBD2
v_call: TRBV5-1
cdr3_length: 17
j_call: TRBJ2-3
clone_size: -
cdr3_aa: CASSFLPPGLVTDTQYF
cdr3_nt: TGCGCCAGCAGCTTCCTCCCCCCGGGACTAGTAACAGATACGCAGTATTTT

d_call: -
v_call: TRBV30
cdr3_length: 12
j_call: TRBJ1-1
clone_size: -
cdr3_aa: CASRRGGTEAFF
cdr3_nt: TGTGCCTCTAGGAGGGGAGGGACTGAAGCTTTCTTT

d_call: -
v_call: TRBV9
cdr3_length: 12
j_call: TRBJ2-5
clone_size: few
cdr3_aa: CASSGRRETQYF
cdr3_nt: TGTGCCAGCAGCGGGAGACGGGAGACCCAGTACTTC

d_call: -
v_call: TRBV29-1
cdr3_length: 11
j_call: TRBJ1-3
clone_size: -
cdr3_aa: CSVGQGNTIYF
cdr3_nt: TGCAGCGTTGGTCAGGGAAACACCATATATTTT

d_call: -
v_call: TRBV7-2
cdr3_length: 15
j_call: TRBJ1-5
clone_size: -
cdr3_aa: CASSLSTGPYQPQRF
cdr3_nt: TGTGCCAGCAGCTTAAGTACAGGGCCCTATCAGCCCCAGCGTTTT

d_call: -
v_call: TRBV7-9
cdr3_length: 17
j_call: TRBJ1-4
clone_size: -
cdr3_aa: CASSLERWGLTNEKLFF
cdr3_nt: TGTGCCAGCAGCCTAGAAAGGTGGGGGCTAACTAATGAAAAACTGTTTTTT

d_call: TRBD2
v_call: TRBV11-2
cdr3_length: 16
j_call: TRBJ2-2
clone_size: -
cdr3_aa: CASTRSERGGPGELFF
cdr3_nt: TGTGCCAGCACCCGATCAGAGCGGGGGGGCCCCGGGGAGCTGTTTTTT

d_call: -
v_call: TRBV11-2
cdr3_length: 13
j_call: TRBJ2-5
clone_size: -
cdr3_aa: CASSWGGELTQYF
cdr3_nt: TGTGCCAGCAGCTGGGGCGGAGAATTAACCCAGTACTTC

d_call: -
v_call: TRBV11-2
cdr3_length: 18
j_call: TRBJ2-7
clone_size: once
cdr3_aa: CASSRNPGSTWRSYEQYF
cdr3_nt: TGTGCCAGTAGTAGAAATCCGGGATCCACTTGGAGGTCCTACGAGCAGTACTTC

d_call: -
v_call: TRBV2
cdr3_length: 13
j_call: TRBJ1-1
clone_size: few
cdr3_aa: CASRKQGLYGAFF
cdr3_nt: TGTGCCAGCAGGAAACAGGGACTATACGGAGCTTTCTTT

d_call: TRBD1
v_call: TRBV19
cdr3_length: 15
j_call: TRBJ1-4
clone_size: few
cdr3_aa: CASSIGTATHEKLFF
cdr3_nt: TGTGCCAGTAGTATTGGGACAGCAACTCATGAAAAACTGTTTTTT

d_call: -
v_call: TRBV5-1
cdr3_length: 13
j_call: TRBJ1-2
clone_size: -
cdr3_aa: CASSLEGADGYTF
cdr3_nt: TGCGCCAGCAGCTTGGAAGGGGCCGATGGCTACACCTTC

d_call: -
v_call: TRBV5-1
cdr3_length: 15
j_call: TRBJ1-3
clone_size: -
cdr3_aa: CASSPTFSSGNTIYF
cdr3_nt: TGCGCCAGCAGCCCAACATTCTCCTCTGGAAACACCATATATTTT

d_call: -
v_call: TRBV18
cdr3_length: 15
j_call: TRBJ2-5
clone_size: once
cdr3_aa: CASSPYGSTGETQYF
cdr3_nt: TGTGCCAGCTCACCATACGGATCTACGGGGGAGACCCAGTACTTC

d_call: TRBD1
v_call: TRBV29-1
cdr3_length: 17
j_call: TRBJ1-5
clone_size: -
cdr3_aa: CSGRTGARLYSNQPQHF
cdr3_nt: TGCAGCGGTCGGACAGGGGCCCGCCTTTATAGCAATCAGCCCCAGCATTTT

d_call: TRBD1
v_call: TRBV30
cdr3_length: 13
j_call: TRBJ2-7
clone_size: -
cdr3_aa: CAGKKTGAYEQYF
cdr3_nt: TGTGCCGGCAAGAAGACAGGGGCCTACGAGCAGTACTTC

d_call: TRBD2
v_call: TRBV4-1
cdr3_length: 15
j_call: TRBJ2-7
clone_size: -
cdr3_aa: CASSQLLAGGYEQYF
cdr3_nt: TGCGCCAGCAGCCAACTACTAGCGGGGGGCTACGAGCAGTACTTC

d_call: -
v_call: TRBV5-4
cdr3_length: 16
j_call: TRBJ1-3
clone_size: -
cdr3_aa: CASSLDQGSFGNTIYF
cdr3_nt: TGTGCCAGCAGCTTGGATCAGGGGAGTTTCGGAAACACCATATATTTT

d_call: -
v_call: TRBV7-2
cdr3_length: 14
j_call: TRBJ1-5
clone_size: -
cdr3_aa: CASSPDSLNQPQHF
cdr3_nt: TGTGCCAGCAGCCCTGACAGCCTTAATCAGCCCCAGCATTTT

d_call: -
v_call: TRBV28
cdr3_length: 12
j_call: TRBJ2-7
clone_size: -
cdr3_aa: CASSFESDEQYF
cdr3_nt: TGTGCCAGCAGTTTCGAGTCGGACGAGCAGTACTTC

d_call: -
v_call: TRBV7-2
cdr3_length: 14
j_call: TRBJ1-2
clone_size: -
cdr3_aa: CASSLNRDTYGYTF
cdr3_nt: TGTGCCAGCAGCTTAAACAGGGATACTTATGGCTACACCTTC

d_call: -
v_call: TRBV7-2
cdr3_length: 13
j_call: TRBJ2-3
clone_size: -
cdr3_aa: CASSEPYTDTQYF
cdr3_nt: TGTGCCAGCAGTGAGCCTTACACAGATACGCAGTATTTT

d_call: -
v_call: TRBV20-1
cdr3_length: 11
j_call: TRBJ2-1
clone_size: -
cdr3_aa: CSAPQAGIQFF
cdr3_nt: TGCAGTGCTCCTCAGGCGGGAATTCAGTTCTTC

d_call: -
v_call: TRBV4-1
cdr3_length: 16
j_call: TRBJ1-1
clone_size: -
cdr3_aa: CASSQYSRGGDTEAFF
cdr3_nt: TGCGCCAGCAGCCAATATTCTAGGGGGGGGGACACTGAAGCTTTCTTT

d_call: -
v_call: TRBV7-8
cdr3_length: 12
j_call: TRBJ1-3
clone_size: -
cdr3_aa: CASSSFGNTIYF
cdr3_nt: TGTGCCAGCAGCTCATTTGGAAACACCATATATTTT

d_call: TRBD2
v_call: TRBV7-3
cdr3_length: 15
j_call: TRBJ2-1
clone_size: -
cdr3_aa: CASSLGGTHYNEQFF
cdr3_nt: TGTGCCAGCAGCTTGGGGGGGACTCACTACAATGAGCAGTTCTTC

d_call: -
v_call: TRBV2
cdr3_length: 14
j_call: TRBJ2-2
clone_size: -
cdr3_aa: CASSERRLTGELFF
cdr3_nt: TGTGCCAGCAGTGAACGGCGGCTCACCGGGGAGCTGTTTTTT

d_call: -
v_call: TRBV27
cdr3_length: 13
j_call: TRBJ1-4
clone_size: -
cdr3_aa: CASSLRGRGKLFF
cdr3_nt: TGTGCCAGCAGTTTGCGGGGGCGAGGAAAACTGTTTTTT

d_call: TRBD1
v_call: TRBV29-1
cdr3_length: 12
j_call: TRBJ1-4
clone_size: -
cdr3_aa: CSVRGADEKLFF
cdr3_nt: TGCAGCGTCAGGGGGGCGGATGAAAAACTGTTTTTT

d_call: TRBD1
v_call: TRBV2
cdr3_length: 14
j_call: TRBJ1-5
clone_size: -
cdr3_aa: CASFSGTGDQPQHF
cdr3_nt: TGTGCCAGCTTCTCCGGGACAGGGGATCAGCCCCAGCATTTT

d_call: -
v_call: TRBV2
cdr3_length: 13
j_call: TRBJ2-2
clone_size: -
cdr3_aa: CATSTDRSGELFF
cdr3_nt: TGTGCCACCTCTACGGACAGATCCGGGGAGCTGTTTTTT

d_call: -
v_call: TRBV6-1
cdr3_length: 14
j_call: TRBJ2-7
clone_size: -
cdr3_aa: CASSEIQVDYEQYF
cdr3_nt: TGTGCCAGCAGTGAGATCCAGGTAGACTACGAGCAGTACTTC